These 21 T cell receptor beta chains share one sample of origin, sequenced in a study of T cell changes during pregnancy in multiple sclerosis. The method was immunoSEQ multiplex PCR; TCRdb's version includes in-frame clones alone and lacks a portion of them. The sample lists tens of thousands of clones; 90% were seen once. The sample consisted of CD8+ T cells from peripheral blood mononuclear cells, taken in the first trimester of pregnancy. These receptors were taken from a female donor with multiple sclerosis, enrolled in a pregnancy study.

This chain joins TRBV4-1 and TRBJ2-3; D is undetermined. V was shortened by 3 bases and J by 2 bases, with 3 bases between the two germline ends. Germline-derived CDR1 and CDR2 are MGHRA and YSYEKL. This CDR3 contains 12 residues. This CDR3 is CASSHYTDTQYF. DNA of the CDR3: TGCGCCAGCAGCCATTACACAGATACGCAGTATTTT.

The rearrangement joins TRBV7-9 to TRBJ2-3; the D gene is possibly TRBD2 (6 bases). This CDR3 comprises 13 residues. Germline V gene lookup returns CDR1 SEHNR and CDR2 FQNEAQ (reference sequence). V shed 11 bases and J shed 2 bases, with 14 bases lying between them. CDR3 in DNA: TGTGCCTCCGTCGGACTACCCACAGATACGCAGTATTTT. Amino acids: CASVGLPTDTQYF.

The rearrangement uses TRBV5-5 and TRBJ2-5, with 8 bases matching TRBD1. Per the germline V gene, CDR1 is SGHKS and CDR2 is YYEKEE (reference sequence). The CDR3 covers 14 residues. Trimming cost V 2 bases and J 7 bases; bases outside gene matches: 7. CDR3 region: CASSFGQGPGTQYF. DNA for the CDR3: TGTGCCAGCAGCTTTGGACAGGGCCCCGGGACCCAGTACTTC. Complete variable domain (other parts from reference TRBV5-5 and TRBJ2-5): DAGVTQSPTHLIKTRGQQVTLRCSPISGHKSVSWYQQVLGQGPQFIFQYYEKEERGRGNFPDRFSARQFPNYSSELNVNALLLGDSALYLCASSFGQGPGTQYFGPGTRLLVL.

This clone showed up just a few times. The CDR3 protein is CASSVDGTYGEAFF. The DNA for the CDR3 is TGTGCCAGCAGCGTAGACGGGACTTACGGTGAAGCTTTCTTT. This rearrangement joins TRBV9 to TRBJ1-1; D is perhaps TRBD1 (5 bases). From germline, CDR1 is SGDLS and CDR2 YYNGEE. Between the trimmed V and J ends, which lost 0 bases and 7 bases, there was a span of 13 bases. The CDR3 is 14 residues long.

The genes are TRBV5-4 and TRBJ1-1; the D is unclear. The CDR3 consists of 13 residues. Germline CDR1 and CDR2: SGHNT and YYREEE (reference sequence). Deletions cut 4 bases from V and 1 base from J, with 8 bases between. The CDR3 loop is CASSTSENTEAFF. CDR3 nucleotide sequence: TGTGCCAGCAGCACCTCAGAGAACACTGAAGCTTTCTTT.

The chain joins TRBV14 to TRBJ2-1, with 8 nucleotides matching TRBD1. CDR3 length: 17 amino acids. V gave up 2 bases and J gave up 1 base; unmatched junction bases: 7. CDR1 is SGHDN, CDR2 FVKESK, per germline. CDR3 nucleotide sequence: TGTGCCAGCAGCCAAAGGATTGGGACAGGTTCCTACAATGAGCAGTTCTTC. Amino acid sequence: CASSQRIGTGSYNEQFF.

The chain links TRBV28 to TRBJ1-4; D remains unclear. The CDR3 consists of 13 residues. Between the trimmed V and J ends, which lost 6 bases and 8 bases, there was a span of 13 bases. Germline V lookup: CDR1 MDHEN, CDR2 SYDVKM. The CDR3 is CASSPGMGEKLFF. DNA for the CDR3: TGTGCCAGCAGCCCGGGGATGGGAGAAAAACTGTTTTTT. Complete variable domain (other parts from reference TRBV28 and TRBJ1-4): DVKVTQSSRYLVKRTGEKVFLECVQDMDHENMFWYRQDPGLGLRLIYFSYDVKMKEKGDIPEGYSVSREKKERFSLILESASTNQTSMYLCASSPGMGEKLFFGSGTQLSVL.

V and J are TRBV13 and TRBJ2-7; 7 bases match TRBD2. J gave up 0 bases and V 5 bases, and 7 bases lay outside the gene matches. The germline V gene has CDR1 PRHDT and CDR2 FYEKMQ (reference sequence). There are 15 residues in the CDR3. CDR3: CASSTGASGSYEQYF. CDR3 nucleotides: TGTGCCAGCAGCACGGGAGCTAGCGGCTCCTACGAGCAGTACTTC.

This chain joins TRBV9 and TRBJ1-3; D possibly corresponds to TRBD1 (6 bases). This CDR3 has 15 amino acids. Germline V gene lookup returns CDR1 SGDLS and CDR2 YYNGEE. Between the trimmed V and J ends, which lost 3 bases and 3 bases, there was a span of 13 bases. The CDR3 protein is CASSGQQGLGNTIYF. CDR3 DNA: TGTGCCAGCAGCGGCCAACAGGGTCTTGGAAACACCATATATTTT.

The genes are TRBV19 and TRBJ2-1, with D possibly TRBD2 on 6 matching bases. CDR1 is LNHDA and CDR2 is SQIVND in the germline V gene (reference sequence). This CDR3 comprises 16 residues. V was pared by 3 bases and J by 4 bases, with 16 bases between. The CDR3 nucleotides are TGTGCCAGTAGTATTTGGGGCGGGACCTCTTACAATGAGCAGTTCTTC. Translated, it gives CASSIWGGTSYNEQFF.

This clone appeared once. In DNA, the CDR3 is TGCAGCGTTGCCGCTAGCAGGTACGAGCAGTACTTC. This codes for CSVAASRYEQYF. This chain links TRBV29-1 with TRBJ2-7; perhaps TRBD2 as D (5 bases). The CDR3 is 12 residues long. V was shortened by 4 bases and J by 4 bases, with 11 bases between the two germline ends. The V gene's germline CDR1 is SQVTM and CDR2 ANQGSEA.

The chain couples TRBV27 to TRBJ2-7; TRBD2 agrees at 9 bases. In germline, CDR1 is MNHEY, CDR2 SMNVEV (reference sequence). The CDR3 runs 15 residues. After removal of 4 bases from V and 3 bases from J, the junction contained 7 bases not matched to a gene. The CDR3 is CASSWSAGGGYEQYF. In nucleotides, the CDR3 is TGTGCCAGCAGTTGGTCGGCGGGGGGGGGCTACGAGCAGTACTTC.

The rearrangement joins TRBV6-5 to TRBJ1-1; D is ambiguous. V lost 9 bases and J 1 base, leaving 6 bases between the germline ends. CDR1 is MNHEY and CDR2 is SVGAGI in the germline V gene. The CDR3 consists of 11 residues. In DNA, the CDR3 is TGTGCCAGTTACAGGAACACTGAAGCTTTCTTT. This sequence encodes CASYRNTEAFF.

This clone was seen once. This sequence joins TRBV25-1 and TRBJ2-7; perhaps TRBD1 as D (5 bases). The V and J ends lost 4 bases and 2 bases respectively, with 12 bases between them. This CDR3 has 14 residues. From germline, CDR1 is MGHDK and CDR2 SYGVNS. CDR3 region: CASSAPDRAYEQYF. In nucleotides, the CDR3 is TGTGCCAGCAGTGCTCCCGACAGAGCCTACGAGCAGTACTTC.

This clone was detected only once. The chain recombines TRBV18 with TRBJ2-3; 9 nucleotides line up with TRBD2. The CDR3 is 17 amino acids. Germline V CDR1 and CDR2: KGHSH, LQKENI. Germline trimming cut 5 bases from V and 0 bases from J; bases unmatched to any gene: 9. The CDR3 DNA sequence: TGTGCCAGCTCAACAGAGCCCCTAGCGGGGAGCACAGATACGCAGTATTTT. Translated, it gives CASSTEPLAGSTDTQYF.

The V and J genes are TRBV13 and TRBJ2-7, with 11 bases identical to TRBD1. V was clipped by 5 bases and J by 1 base; unmatched bases: 4. Looked up from germline, CDR1 is PRHDT and CDR2 is FYEKMQ (reference sequence). The CDR3 loop spans 15 amino acids. CDR3 in amino acids: CASSQGQGASYEQYF. In nucleotides, the CDR3 is TGTGCCAGCAGCCAAGGACAGGGGGCGTCCTACGAGCAGTACTTC.

The V call is TRBV2, the J call TRBJ2-7; D is ambiguous. The CDR3 is 14 residues long. V lost 1 base and J 1 base, leaving 8 bases between the germline ends. Germline V gene lookup returns CDR1 SNHLY and CDR2 FYNNEI. DNA for the CDR3: TGTGCCAGCAGTGAAGGTCCCCTTTCCTACGAGCAGTACTTC. It encodes CASSEGPLSYEQYF. The full variable domain, completed using reference TRBV2 and TRBJ2-7, is EPEVTQTPSHQVTQMGQEVILRCVPISNHLYFYWYRQILGQKVEFLVSFYNNEISEKSEIFDDQFSVERPDGSNFTLKIRSTKLEDSAMYFCASSEGPLSYEQYFGPGTRLTVT.

The V gene is TRBV6-5, the J gene TRBJ2-1; 12 positions match TRBD2. Germline V gene data show CDR1 as MNHEY and CDR2 as SVGAGI. V lost 7 bases and J lost 6; bases outside the gene matches: 4. This CDR3 spans 14 amino acids. CDR3 amino acids: CASTLTSGSNEQFF. The CDR3 coding sequence is TGTGCCAGCACCCTGACTAGCGGGAGCAATGAGCAGTTCTTC.

The V gene is TRBV19, the J gene TRBJ2-3; no reliable D call. V lost 8 bases and J lost 2, with 14 bases in between. The CDR3 loop spans 14 amino acids. Germline assignment: CDR1 LNHDA and CDR2 SQIVND (reference sequence). In DNA, the CDR3 is TGTGCCAGTCAGACAAACTTAATCACAGATACGCAGTATTTT. Translation gives CASQTNLITDTQYF.

The CDR3 is CASYHRAASTDTQYF. The CDR3 DNA is TGCGCCAGCTACCATCGCGCGGCTAGCACAGATACGCAGTATTTT. This rearrangement joins TRBV5-1 to TRBJ2-3; no reliable D call. V gave up 7 bases and J gave up 0 bases, with 15 bases separating them. This CDR3 comprises 15 residues. Germline lookup yields CDR1 SGHRS and CDR2 YFSETQ.

The rearrangement uses TRBV19 and TRBJ2-6; D perhaps matches TRBD1 (6 bases). The V gene lost 8 bases and the J gene lost 9 bases, with 11 bases spanning the gap. Germline lookup yields CDR1 LNHDA and CDR2 SQIVND (reference sequence). CDR3 length: 12 amino acids. The CDR3 region has the DNA TGTGCCAGTTGGGACACGATCAACGTCCTGACTTTC. It encodes CASWDTINVLTF.